These 29 T cell receptor beta chains originate from one sample sequenced in a study of T and B cells in COVID-19 patients. From blood, roughly 220-550 ng of genomic DNA served as TRB template. TRB rearrangements were amplified by multiplex PCR with BIOMED2 TRB-A/B primers. One entry per CDR3 protein results from TCRdb running MiXCR on the multiplex PCR reads. The table shows around 6,500 distinct CDR3 sequences, with about 25% occurring only once. What was sequenced was blood. Source of these receptors: a human donor with active COVID-19.

Ten or more counts support this clonotype. This chain uses TRBV6-5 with TRBJ2-7, with TRBD2 matching 11 bases. Germline trimming cut 6 bases from V and 0 bases from J; bases unmatched to any gene: 4. The CDR3 consists of 15 residues. The germline V gene has CDR1 MNHEY and CDR2 SVGAGI. The CDR3 here is CASSLTSGASYEQYF. The DNA for the CDR3 is TGTGCCAGCAGCTTGACTAGCGGGGCCTCCTACGAGCAGTACTTC.

This clonotype is categorized as medium-sized (0.01 to 0.1%). The V call is TRBV19, the J call TRBJ2-1; D is ambiguous. This CDR3 is 15 amino acids long. Per germline, CDR1 LNHDA and CDR2 SQIVND (reference sequence). Between the trimmed V and J ends, which lost 0 bases and 7 bases, there was a span of 13 bases. In DNA, the CDR3 is TGTGCCAGTAGTATAGAGGGTGCAATTGCGAATGAGCAGTTCTTC. Its protein product is CASSIEGAIANEQFF.

V gene TRBV20-1 combines with J gene TRBJ2-1; D unclear. In germline, CDR1 is DFQATT, CDR2 SNEGSKA (reference sequence). Trimming shortened V by 4 bases and J by 4 bases, and 5 bases separated the two germline ends. The CDR3 has 11 residues. CDR3 DNA sequence: TGCAGTGCTATACCTTACAATGAGCAGTTCTTC. The encoded protein is CSAIPYNEQFF.

In its sample, this clonotype ranks as medium-sized. The chain recombines TRBV29-1 with TRBJ2-1; 10 positions match TRBD2. The germline CDR1 and CDR2 sequences are SQVTM and ANQGSEA. The CDR3 sequence is 14 residues long. The trim removed 4 bases at V and 8 bases at J, leaving 8 bases unmatched. The CDR3 reads CSVGLAGGPHEQFF. The CDR3 DNA reads as TGCAGCGTTGGGTTAGCGGGAGGCCCCCATGAGCAGTTCTTC.

Relative to its sample, this clonotype is medium-sized. This chain joins TRBV19 and TRBJ1-5, with 9 bases matching TRBD1. The germline gives CDR1 LNHDA, CDR2 SQIVND (reference sequence). The CDR3 has 14 residues. V dropped 6 bases and J dropped 1; count of bases not matched to a gene: 1. CDR3 loop: CASRGTGSNQPQHF. For the CDR3, the DNA is TGTGCCAGTAGAGGGACAGGGAGCAATCAGCCCCAGCATTTT.

This sequence joins TRBV20-1 and TRBJ1-2; the D is unclear. The V gene lost 0 bases and the J gene lost 0 bases, with 8 bases spanning the gap. CDR3 length equals 14 residues. Germline assignment: CDR1 DFQATT and CDR2 SNEGSKA (reference sequence). CDR3 protein: CSARDMRTNYGYTF. The DNA for the CDR3 is TGCAGTGCTAGAGATATGAGAACTAACTATGGCTACACCTTC.

The chain combines TRBV6-2 or TRBV6-3 with TRBJ1-5, with a possible D match to TRBD1 (6 bases). V was cut by 6 bases and J by 7 bases, with 22 bases left in between. This CDR3 comprises 16 residues. Germline V CDR1 and CDR2: MNHEY, SVGEGT. DNA of the CDR3: TGTGCCAGCAGCCGGGTGACAGGAGGAACGGGACAGCCCCAGCATTTT. Amino acid sequence: CASSRVTGGTGQPQHF.

The CDR3 DNA reads as TGTGCCAGCTCACCTCAGGCCGCGACTGAAGCTTTCTTT. This sequence encodes CASSPQAATEAFF. V usage is TRBV18 and J usage is TRBJ1-1; the D is unclear. Germline V gene data show CDR1 as KGHSH and CDR2 as LQKENI. The length of the CDR3 is 13 residues. V lost 3 bases and J 5 bases, leaving 10 bases between the germline ends.

This clonotype has just a few counts. The chain links TRBV7-2 to TRBJ2-1; the match to TRBD2 covers 14 bases. This CDR3 spans 15 amino acids. V trimming: 5 bases; J trimming: 6 bases; junction bases outside the gene matches: 3. Germline V lookup: CDR1 SGHTA, CDR2 FQGNSA. DNA of the CDR3: TGTGCCAGCAGCCCGGGACTAGCGGGAGTCAATGAGCAGTTCTTC. As protein: CASSPGLAGVNEQFF.

By share, this clonotype ranks as medium-sized. This chain joins TRBV19 and TRBJ2-5; TRBD1 agrees at 8 bases. Germline-derived CDR1 and CDR2 are LNHDA and SQIVND (reference sequence). The CDR3 consists of 14 residues. The trim removed 3 bases at V and 2 bases at J, leaving 2 bases unmatched. CDR3 DNA: TGTGCCAGTAGTATCCAGGGGGCTCAAGAGACCCAGTACTTC. Amino acid sequence: CASSIQGAQETQYF.

The chain recombines TRBV19 with TRBJ2-1; D may correspond to TRBD1 or TRBD2 (5 bases each). The length of the CDR3 is 13 residues. Germline values: CDR1 LNHDA, CDR2 SQIVND (reference sequence). Between the trimmed V and J ends, which lost 5 bases and 5 bases, there was a span of 10 bases. The CDR3 region has the DNA TGTGCCAGTAGTGAGGGGCGGGACAATGAGCAGTTCTTC. Translating it yields CASSEGRDNEQFF. Variable domain in full (rest from reference TRBV19 and TRBJ2-1): DGGITQSPKYLFRKEGQNVTLSCEQNLNHDAMYWYRQDPGQGLRLIYYSQIVNDFQKGDIAEGYSVSREKKESFPLTVTSAQKNPTAFYLCASSEGRDNEQFFGPGTRLTVL.

This clonotype is medium-sized in the sample. The V call is TRBV19, the J call TRBJ1-3, with 8 bases identical to TRBD1. The CDR3 extends over 14 amino acids. Per germline, CDR1 LNHDA and CDR2 SQIVND (reference sequence). Losses at the gene ends were 7 bases for V and 1 base for J; bases not matched to a gene: 3. The CDR3 protein is CASMTGASGNTIYF. In DNA, the CDR3 is TGTGCCAGTATGACAGGGGCTTCTGGAAACACCATATATTTT. Looking up the rest from reference TRBV19 and TRBJ1-3 gives the full variable domain: DGGITQSPKYLFRKEGQNVTLSCEQNLNHDAMYWYRQDPGQGLRLIYYSQIVNDFQKGDIAEGYSVSREKKESFPLTVTSAQKNPTAFYLCASMTGASGNTIYFGEGSWLTVV.

This clonotype came up a few times. The genes are TRBV18 and TRBJ2-4; D gene uncertain. V lost 1 base and J 0 bases, leaving 16 bases between the germline ends. Germline assignment: CDR1 KGHSH and CDR2 LQKENI. This CDR3 region has 18 residues. The CDR3 loop is CASSPRRTTDLAKNIQYF. DNA for the CDR3: TGTGCCAGCTCACCACGGAGAACCACAGATCTAGCCAAAAACATTCAGTACTTC. Complete variable domain (other parts from reference TRBV18 and TRBJ2-4): NAGVMQNPRHLVRRRGQEARLRCSPMKGHSHVYWYRQLPEEGLKFMVYLQKENIIDESGMPKERFSAEFPKEGPSILRIQQVVRGDSAAYFCASSPRRTTDLAKNIQYFGAGTRLSVL.

Sample share makes this clonotype medium-sized. As DNA, the CDR3 is TGTGCCAGCTCACCGCTCGGGACTAGCGGGAGCACAGATACGCAGTATTTT. Encoded protein: CASSPLGTSGSTDTQYF. The chain uses TRBV18 and TRBJ2-3; TRBD2 matches 12 bases. J lost 0 bases, V lost 3 bases, and 4 bases had no gene match. Germline values: CDR1 KGHSH, CDR2 LQKENI. The CDR3 contains 17 residues.

The rearrangement joins TRBV6-5 to TRBJ1-1; D is possibly TRBD1 (6 bases). From germline, CDR1 is MNHEY and CDR2 SVGAGI. The V end was cut by 0 bases, the J end by 8 bases, with 7 bases between. The CDR3 length is 12 residues. In DNA form, the CDR3 reads TGTGCCAGCAGTTACTCCGGACAGGAAGCTTTCTTT. It is translated as CASSYSGQEAFF.

The chain couples TRBV20-1 to TRBJ2-7; tentatively, D is TRBD1 (6 bases). Trimming stripped 0 bases from V and 1 base from J, with 13 bases between. Looked up from germline, CDR1 is DFQATT and CDR2 is SNEGSKA (reference sequence). The CDR3 length is 15 residues. CDR3 sequence: CSARDGGGPSYEQYF. CDR3 DNA: TGCAGTGCTAGAGATGGGGGCGGGCCATCCTACGAGCAGTACTTC.

By proportion, this clonotype is medium-sized (0.01 to 0.1%). This sequence joins TRBV11-3 and TRBJ2-1; possibly TRBD2 for D (6 bases). The CDR3 totals 13 residues. Germline loops: CDR1 SGHNT, CDR2 YENEEA. V lost 7 bases and J lost 10, with 17 bases in between. The CDR3 loop is CASNEIVSGEQFF. CDR3 DNA sequence: TGTGCCAGCAACGAAATAGTTAGCGGCGAGCAGTTCTTC.

V and J are TRBV5-4 and TRBJ1-3; the D is unclear. The CDR3 is 15 residues long. Germline V CDR1 and CDR2: SGHNT, YYREEE (reference sequence). V gave up 4 bases and J gave up 0 bases, with 11 bases separating them. For the CDR3, the DNA is TGTGCCAGCAGCCCGGACGGACTCTCTGGAAACACCATATATTTT. It is translated as CASSPDGLSGNTIYF.

This clonotype appeared many times. The rearrangement uses TRBV18 and TRBJ2-7, with 12 bases that match TRBD1. Germline V gives CDR1 KGHSH, CDR2 LQKENI. This CDR3 has 16 residues. The trim removed 5 bases at V and 5 bases at J, leaving 10 bases unmatched. The CDR3 is CASSVFGTGGPDEQYF. CDR3 coding DNA: TGTGCCAGCTCAGTCTTTGGGACAGGGGGCCCAGACGAGCAGTACTTC.

This clonotype was detected a few times. V and J are TRBV7-2 and TRBJ2-1, with 8 bases lining up with TRBD2. V shed 3 bases and J 5 bases; nucleotides not matched to a gene: 3. This CDR3 has 14 amino acids. Germline loops: CDR1 SGHTA, CDR2 FQGNSA. The CDR3 sequence is CASSLMRGDNEQFF. The CDR3 nucleotides read TGTGCCAGCAGCTTGATGCGGGGGGACAATGAGCAGTTCTTC. Drawing the rest from reference TRBV7-2 and TRBJ2-1, the complete variable domain is GAGVSQSPSNKVTEKGKDVELRCDPISGHTALYWYRQSLGQGLEFLIYFQGNSAPDKSGLPSDRFSAERTGGSVSTLTIQRTQQEDSAVYLCASSLMRGDNEQFFGPGTRLTVL.

The sample holds a few counts of this clonotype. The chain has TRBV7-6 and TRBJ1-4; no clear D. The germline CDR1 and CDR2 sequences are SGHVS and FNYEAQ. This CDR3 spans 14 amino acids. Trimming took off 7 bases at V and 5 bases at J, with 14 bases between the two ends. In nucleotides, the CDR3 is TGTGCCAGCATTGGCCGGGGAAGGAATGAAAAACTGTTTTTT. Protein product: CASIGRGRNEKLFF.

By proportion, this clonotype is medium-sized. The chain has TRBV29-1 and TRBJ2-1; 13 bases match TRBD2. Germline loops: CDR1 SQVTM, CDR2 ANQGSEA. Losses at the gene ends were 3 bases for V and 2 bases for J; bases not matched to a gene: 13. The CDR3 has 19 amino acids. The CDR3 reads CSVDLRGLAGEKAYNEQFF. The CDR3 DNA reads as TGCAGCGTTGACCTAAGAGGACTAGCGGGAGAGAAGGCCTACAATGAGCAGTTCTTC.

A few counts support this clonotype. The chain carries TRBV6-5 and TRBJ1-6; D uncertain. V was shortened by 6 bases and J by 4 bases, with 13 bases between the two germline ends. The CDR3 loop spans 15 amino acids. Germline values: CDR1 MNHEY, CDR2 SVGAGI. CDR3 sequence reads: CASRGPPYYNSPLHF. CDR3 DNA sequence: TGTGCCAGCAGAGGACCCCCGTATTATAATTCACCCCTCCACTTT.

V gene TRBV7-2 combines with J gene TRBJ2-5; a weak D match, TRBD1 (5 bases). The germline V gene has CDR1 SGHTA and CDR2 FQGNSA. This CDR3 region has 12 residues. The V end was cut by 5 bases, the J end by 2 bases, with 6 bases between. Here the CDR3 DNA reads TGTGCCAGCAGCCGGACACAAGAGACCCAGTACTTC. This gives the protein CASSRTQETQYF.

The chain combines TRBV6-2 or TRBV6-3 with TRBJ1-3; possibly TRBD1 for D (6 bases). The CDR3 has 15 amino acids. CDR1 is MNHEY, CDR2 SVGEGT, per germline. The V end lost 6 bases, the J end lost 5 bases, and 17 bases lay between the germline ends. CDR3 residues: CASRPNPGQRNTIYF. DNA for the CDR3: TGTGCCAGCAGACCTAACCCGGGACAAAGAAACACCATATATTTT.

This clonotype was counted a few times. The chain recombines TRBV6-5 with TRBJ1-3; 7 nucleotides align to TRBD1. V dropped 6 bases and J dropped 0; count of bases not matched to a gene: 8. The CDR3 is 16 amino acids. In germline, CDR1 is MNHEY, CDR2 SVGAGI. CDR3 amino acids: CASRRTGTASGNTIYF. The CDR3 bases are TGTGCCAGCAGACGTACCGGGACAGCCTCTGGAAACACCATATATTTT.

The chain combines TRBV11-3 with TRBJ2-7; 12 bases are a match to TRBD2. V lost 7 bases to trimming and J lost 0 bases; unmatched junction nucleotides: 10. The CDR3 spans 17 residues. Germline V CDR1 and CDR2: SGHNT, YENEEA. CDR3 residues: CASTQGLAGGFSYEQYF. CDR3 DNA: TGTGCCAGCACTCAAGGGCTAGCGGGAGGGTTCTCCTACGAGCAGTACTTC.

This clonotype was counted once. This chain joins TRBV19 and TRBJ1-3; TRBD1 aligns across 9 bases. Losses at the gene ends were 5 bases for V and 2 bases for J; bases not matched to a gene: 4. The CDR3 is 15 amino acids. Germline CDR1 and CDR2: LNHDA and SQIVND (reference sequence). The DNA of the CDR3 is TGTGCCAGTAGTCCCAGGACAGGGGCTGGAAACACCATATATTTT. This encodes CASSPRTGAGNTIYF.

The V and J genes are TRBV29-1 and TRBJ2-2, with D tentatively TRBD2 (6 bases). The V gene's germline CDR1 is SQVTM and CDR2 ANQGSEA. CDR3 length: 14 residues. Trimming shortened V by 4 bases and J by 2 bases, and 11 bases separated the two germline ends. The CDR3 is CSVGVADNTGELFF. DNA for the CDR3: TGCAGCGTTGGAGTAGCGGACAACACCGGGGAGCTGTTTTTT.